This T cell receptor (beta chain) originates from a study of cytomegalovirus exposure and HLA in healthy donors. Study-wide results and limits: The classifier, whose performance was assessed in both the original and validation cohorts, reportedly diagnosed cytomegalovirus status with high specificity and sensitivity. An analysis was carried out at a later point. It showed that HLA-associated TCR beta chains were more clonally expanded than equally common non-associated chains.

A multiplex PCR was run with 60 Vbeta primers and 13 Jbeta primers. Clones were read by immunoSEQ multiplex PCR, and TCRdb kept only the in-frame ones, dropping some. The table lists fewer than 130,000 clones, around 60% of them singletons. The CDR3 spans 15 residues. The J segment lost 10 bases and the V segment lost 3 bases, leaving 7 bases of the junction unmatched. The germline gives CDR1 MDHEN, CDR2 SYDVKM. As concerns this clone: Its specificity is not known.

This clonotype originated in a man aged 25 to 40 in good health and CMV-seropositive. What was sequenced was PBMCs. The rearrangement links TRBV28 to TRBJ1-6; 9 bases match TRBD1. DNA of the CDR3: TGTGCCAGCAGTTTCTCTGGGACAGGGCAATCACCCCTCCACTTT. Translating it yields CASSFSGTGQSPLHF. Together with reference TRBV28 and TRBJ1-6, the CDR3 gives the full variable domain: DVKVTQSSRYLVKRTGEKVFLECVQDMDHENMFWYRQDPGLGLRLIYFSYDVKMKEKGDIPEGYSVSREKKERFSLILESASTNQTSMYLCASSFSGTGQSPLHFGNGTRLTVT.